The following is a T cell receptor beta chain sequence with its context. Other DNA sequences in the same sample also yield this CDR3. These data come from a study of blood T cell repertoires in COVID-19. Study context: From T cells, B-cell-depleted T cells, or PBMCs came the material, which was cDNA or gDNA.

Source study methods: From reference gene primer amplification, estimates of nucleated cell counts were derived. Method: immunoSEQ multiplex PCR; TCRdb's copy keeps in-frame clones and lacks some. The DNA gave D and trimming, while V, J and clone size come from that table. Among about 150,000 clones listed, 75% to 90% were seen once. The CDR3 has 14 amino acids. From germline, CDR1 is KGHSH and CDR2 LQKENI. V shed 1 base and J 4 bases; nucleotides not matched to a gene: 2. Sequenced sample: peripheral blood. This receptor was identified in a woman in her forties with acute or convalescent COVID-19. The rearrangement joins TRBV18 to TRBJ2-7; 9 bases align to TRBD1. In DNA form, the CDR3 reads TGTGCCAGCTCACCACGGGACAGGGAATACGAGCAGTACTTC. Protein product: CASSPRDREYEQYF.